The following is a T cell receptor beta chain sequence with its context. Its specificity is unknown. This sample is part of a study of T cell responses to AZD1222 COVID-19 vaccine. Notes on the study in general: Only 5 or 6 people who got AZD1222 tested seropositive at baseline.

Per germline, CDR1 SGDLS and CDR2 YYNGEE. This CDR3 spans 14 amino acids. J gave up 9 bases and V 3 bases, and 7 bases lay outside the gene matches. The assay was immunoSEQ multiplex PCR, and TCRdb's table has in-frame clones only and misses some. The table lists 110,000 or so clones, around 83% of them singletons. Second-dose schedules of about 4 or about 12 weeks were combined. The V gene is TRBV9, the J gene TRBJ2-1, with TRBD1 matching over 9 bases. The TCR was taken from an adult who received the AZD1222 COVID-19 vaccine. The material sequenced was peripheral blood, taken 28 days after the second AZD1222 dose. The DNA of the CDR3 is TGTGCCAGCAGCGATGGGACAGGGATGGGTGAGCAGTTCTTC. Translated, it gives CASSDGTGMGEQFF.